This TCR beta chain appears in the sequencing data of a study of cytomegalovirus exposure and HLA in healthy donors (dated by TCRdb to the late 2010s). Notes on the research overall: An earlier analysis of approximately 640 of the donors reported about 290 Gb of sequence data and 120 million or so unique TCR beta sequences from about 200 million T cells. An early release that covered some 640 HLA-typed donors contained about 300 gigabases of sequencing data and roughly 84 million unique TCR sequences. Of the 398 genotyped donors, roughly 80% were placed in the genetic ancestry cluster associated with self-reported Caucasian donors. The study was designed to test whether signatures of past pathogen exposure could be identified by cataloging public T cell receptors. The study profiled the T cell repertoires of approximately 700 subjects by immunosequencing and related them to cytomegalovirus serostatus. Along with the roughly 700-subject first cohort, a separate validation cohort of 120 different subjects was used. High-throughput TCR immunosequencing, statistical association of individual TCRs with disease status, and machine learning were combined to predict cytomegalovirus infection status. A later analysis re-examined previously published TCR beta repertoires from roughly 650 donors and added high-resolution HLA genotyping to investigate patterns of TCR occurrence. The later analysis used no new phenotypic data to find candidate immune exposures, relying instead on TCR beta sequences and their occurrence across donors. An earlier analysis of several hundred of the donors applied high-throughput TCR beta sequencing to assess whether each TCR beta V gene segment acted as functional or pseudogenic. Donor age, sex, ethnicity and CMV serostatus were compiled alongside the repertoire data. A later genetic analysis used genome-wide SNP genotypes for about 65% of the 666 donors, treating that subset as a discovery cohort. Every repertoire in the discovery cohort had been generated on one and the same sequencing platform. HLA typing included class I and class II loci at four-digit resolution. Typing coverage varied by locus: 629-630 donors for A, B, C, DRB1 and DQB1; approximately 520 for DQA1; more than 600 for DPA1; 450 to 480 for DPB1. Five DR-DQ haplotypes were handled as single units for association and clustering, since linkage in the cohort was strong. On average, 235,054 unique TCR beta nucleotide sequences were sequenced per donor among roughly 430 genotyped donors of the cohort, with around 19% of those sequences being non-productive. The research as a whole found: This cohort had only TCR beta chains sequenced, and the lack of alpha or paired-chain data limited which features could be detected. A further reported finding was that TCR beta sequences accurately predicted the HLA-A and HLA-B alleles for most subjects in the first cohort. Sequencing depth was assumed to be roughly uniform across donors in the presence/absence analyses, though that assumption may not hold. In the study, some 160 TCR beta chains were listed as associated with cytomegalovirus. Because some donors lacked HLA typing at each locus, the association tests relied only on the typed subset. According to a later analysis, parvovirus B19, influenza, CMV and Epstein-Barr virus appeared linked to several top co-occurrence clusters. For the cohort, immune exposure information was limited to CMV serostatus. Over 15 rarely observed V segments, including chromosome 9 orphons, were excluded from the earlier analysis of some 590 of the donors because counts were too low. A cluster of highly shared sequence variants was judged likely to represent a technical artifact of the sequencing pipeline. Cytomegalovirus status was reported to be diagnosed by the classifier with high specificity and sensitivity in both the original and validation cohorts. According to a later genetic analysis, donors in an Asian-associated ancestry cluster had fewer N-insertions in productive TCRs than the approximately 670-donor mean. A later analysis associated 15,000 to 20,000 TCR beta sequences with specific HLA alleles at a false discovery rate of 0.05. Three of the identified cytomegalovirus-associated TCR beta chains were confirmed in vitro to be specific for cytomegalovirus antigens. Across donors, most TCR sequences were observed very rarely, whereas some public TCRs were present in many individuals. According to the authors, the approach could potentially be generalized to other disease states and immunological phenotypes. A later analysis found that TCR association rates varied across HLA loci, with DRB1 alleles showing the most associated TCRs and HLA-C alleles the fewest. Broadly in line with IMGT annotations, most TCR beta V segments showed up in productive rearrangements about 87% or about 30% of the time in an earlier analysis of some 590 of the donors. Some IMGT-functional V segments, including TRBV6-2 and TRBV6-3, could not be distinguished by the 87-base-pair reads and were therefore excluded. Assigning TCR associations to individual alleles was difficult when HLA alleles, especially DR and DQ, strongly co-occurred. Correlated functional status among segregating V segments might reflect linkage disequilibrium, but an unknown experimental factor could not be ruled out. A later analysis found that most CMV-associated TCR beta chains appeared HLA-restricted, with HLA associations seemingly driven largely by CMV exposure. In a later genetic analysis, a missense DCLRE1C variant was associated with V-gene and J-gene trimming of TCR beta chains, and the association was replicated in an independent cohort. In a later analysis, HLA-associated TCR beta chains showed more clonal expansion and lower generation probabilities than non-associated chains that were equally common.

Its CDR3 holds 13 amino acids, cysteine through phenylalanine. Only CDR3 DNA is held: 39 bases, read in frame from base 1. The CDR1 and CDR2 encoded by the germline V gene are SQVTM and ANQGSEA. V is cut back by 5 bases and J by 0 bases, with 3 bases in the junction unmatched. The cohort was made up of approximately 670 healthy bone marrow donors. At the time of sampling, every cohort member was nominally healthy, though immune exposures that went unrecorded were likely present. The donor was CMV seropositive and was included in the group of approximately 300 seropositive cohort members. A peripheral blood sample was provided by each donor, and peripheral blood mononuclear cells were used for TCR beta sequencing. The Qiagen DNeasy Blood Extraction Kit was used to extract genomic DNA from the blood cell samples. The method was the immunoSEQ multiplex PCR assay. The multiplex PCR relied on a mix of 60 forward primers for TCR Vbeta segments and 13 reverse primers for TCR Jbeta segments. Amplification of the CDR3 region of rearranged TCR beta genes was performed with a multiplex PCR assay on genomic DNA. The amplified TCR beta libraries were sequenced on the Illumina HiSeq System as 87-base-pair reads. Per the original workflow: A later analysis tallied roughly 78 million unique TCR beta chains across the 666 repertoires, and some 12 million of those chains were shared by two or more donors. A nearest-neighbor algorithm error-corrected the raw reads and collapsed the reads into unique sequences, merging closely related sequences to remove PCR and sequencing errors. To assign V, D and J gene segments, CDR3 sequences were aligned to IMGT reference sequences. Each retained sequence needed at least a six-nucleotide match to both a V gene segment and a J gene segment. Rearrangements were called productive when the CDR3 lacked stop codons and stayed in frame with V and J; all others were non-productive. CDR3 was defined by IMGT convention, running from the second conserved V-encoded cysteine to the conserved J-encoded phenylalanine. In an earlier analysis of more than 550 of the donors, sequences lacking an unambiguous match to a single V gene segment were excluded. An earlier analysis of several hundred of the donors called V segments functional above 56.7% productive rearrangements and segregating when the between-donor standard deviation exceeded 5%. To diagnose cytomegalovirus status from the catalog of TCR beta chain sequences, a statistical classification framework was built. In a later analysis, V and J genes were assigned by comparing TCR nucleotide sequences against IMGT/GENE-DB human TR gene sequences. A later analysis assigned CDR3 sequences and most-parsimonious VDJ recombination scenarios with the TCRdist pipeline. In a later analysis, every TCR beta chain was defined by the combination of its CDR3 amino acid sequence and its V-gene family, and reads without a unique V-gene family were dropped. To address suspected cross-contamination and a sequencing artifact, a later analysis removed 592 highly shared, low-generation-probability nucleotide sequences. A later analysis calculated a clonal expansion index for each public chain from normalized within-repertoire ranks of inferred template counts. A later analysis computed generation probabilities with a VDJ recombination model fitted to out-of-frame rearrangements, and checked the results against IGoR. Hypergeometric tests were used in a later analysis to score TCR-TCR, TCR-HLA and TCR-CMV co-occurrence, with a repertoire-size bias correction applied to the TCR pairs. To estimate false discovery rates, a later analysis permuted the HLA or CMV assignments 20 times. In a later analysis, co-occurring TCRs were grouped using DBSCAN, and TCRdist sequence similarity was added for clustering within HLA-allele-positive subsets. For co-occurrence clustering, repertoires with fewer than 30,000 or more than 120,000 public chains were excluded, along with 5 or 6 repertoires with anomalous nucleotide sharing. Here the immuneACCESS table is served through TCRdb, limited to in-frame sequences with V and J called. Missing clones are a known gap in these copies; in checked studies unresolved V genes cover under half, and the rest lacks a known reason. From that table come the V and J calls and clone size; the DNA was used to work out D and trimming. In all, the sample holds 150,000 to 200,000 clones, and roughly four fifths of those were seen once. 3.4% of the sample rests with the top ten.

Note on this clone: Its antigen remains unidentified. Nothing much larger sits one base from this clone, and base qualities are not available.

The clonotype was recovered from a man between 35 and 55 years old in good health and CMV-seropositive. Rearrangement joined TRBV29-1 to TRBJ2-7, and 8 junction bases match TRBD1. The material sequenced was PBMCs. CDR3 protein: CSVQGAGSYEQYF. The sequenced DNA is TGCAGCGTTCAGGGGGCAGGCTCCTACGAGCAGTACTTC.